A selection of T cell receptor beta chains follows, all from one sample in a study of T cell responses to AZD1222 COVID-19 vaccine. The repertoire was sequenced with immunoSEQ multiplex PCR; TCRdb's copy has only in-frame clones and lacks some. The sample holds 100,000 to 150,000 clones, 89% seen once. Sample: peripheral blood, taken on day 0 of AZD1222 vaccination. These receptors were taken from an adult in good health. Each CDR3 is given without its conserved first and last residue. Each record gives: J gene, V gene, CDR3 protein.

TRBJ1-2	TRBV19	ASSIGTGLDGYT
TRBJ2-2	TRBV6-5	ASSYFAGNTGELF
TRBJ1-4	TRBV30	AWSVLRGEKLF
TRBJ2-1	TRBV4-1	ASSPSGTAYNEQF
TRBJ1-2	TRBV28	ASSLGGALGYT
TRBJ2-2	TRBV3-1/TRBV3-2	ASSSDSGANTGELF
TRBJ1-2	TRBV11-2	ASSYNGQGYYGYT
TRBJ2-7	TRBV19	ASSIGLAVYEQY
TRBJ1-2	TRBV4-1	ASSQAADYGYT
TRBJ1-2	TRBV19	ASQLDRGYGYT
TRBJ1-5	TRBV19	ASISQGFGNQPQH
TRBJ2-3	TRBV27	ASSPTTGSGTDTQY
TRBJ2-3	TRBV6-4	ASSQAGGTDTQY
TRBJ2-3	TRBV9	ASSVGQTRTDTQY
TRBJ1-5	TRBV10-3	AISETGGWQPQH
TRBJ2-7	TRBV6-1	ASSDLRTGTHYEQY
TRBJ1-5	TRBV12-5	ASQGISNQPQH
TRBJ2-7	TRBV19	ASSRLFTSPYEQY
TRBJ1-5	TRBV10-3	AISEFNQPQH
TRBJ2-3	TRBV5-4	ASSLGDFRDTQY
TRBJ1-6	TRBV6-5	ASSSDTSSYNSPLH
TRBJ1-2	TRBV27	ARGVLTQGGDGYT
TRBJ2-2	TRBV27	ASRRQSANTGELF
TRBJ1-6	TRBV6-1	ASSETGTASNSPLH
TRBJ2-3	TRBV6-4	ASSDSNRPTDTQY
TRBJ1-2	TRBV28	ASGTDYGYT